This T cell receptor beta chain stems from a study of shared clonotypes between healthy human individuals (dated by TCRdb to the early 2020s). A note on the overall study: The cohort included a few men and two women between 18 and 49 years of age. For each donor, CD4 naive and CD4 memory were each run on three plates, CD8 naive on two plates, and CD8 memory on one plate. Blood TCR repertoires of a handful of healthy adults were deeply sequenced to estimate repertoire size and the extent of clonotype sharing between individuals. To increase sequencing depth and limit assay-specific biases, TCR repertoire library preparation and sequencing were carried out by different laboratories using diverse techniques. Each donor's leukapheresis produced roughly between roughly 0.85 and 10 billion PBMCs. Paper-wide results and their limitations: Because the study included only a small number of donors, the genetic and exposure-history diversity represented was limited. Larger estimated clonotype richness was generally found for naive subsets than for memory subsets. Across several donors, about 4.5% of naive CD4, more than 3% of naive CD8, around 2.1% of memory CD4, and approximately 0.4% of memory CD8 clonotypes were shared. Incomplete sequencing was indicated by rarefaction of sorted-subset datasets, despite the large sequencing depth. Pairwise subsampling led to the expectation that sequencing depth would affect the degree of clonotype sharing among donors. Sampling was restricted to blood, and TCR repertoires in tissues likely differ from the TCR repertoires found in blood. Clonotypes shared by all four sorted-subset donors showed higher generation probabilities than non-shared clonotypes.

The donors were healthy, HIV-negative adults who had no recently reported acute infections or vaccinations. Every donor was a Caucasian adult living in Nashville, Tennessee, USA. Magnetic negative selection was used to enrich CD4+ T cells, after which naive cells were positively selected on CD45RA and the negative fraction became the memory subset. Blood was collected by leukapheresis, and PBMCs were isolated by Ficoll-Histopaque density gradient centrifugation and then cryopreserved in liquid nitrogen vapor phase. Analytical flow cytometry was used to check the purity and quantity of each magnetically sorted T cell population. Genomic DNA was isolated from each sorted fraction and quantified by UV absorbance on a Nanodrop 2000c. The CDR3, cysteine through phenylalanine, is 11 amino acids long. CDR3 DNA only is kept here, 33 bases in frame from base 1. V sheds 3 bases and J sheds 5 bases, leaving 5 bases between their ends. Looking up the germline V gene yields CDR1 MDHEN and CDR2 SYDVKM.

With regard to this clone: Its antigen specificity is not known. No qualities accompany the bases; no much larger clone lies one base away.

Using the deep immunoSEQ assay, multiplex PCR amplified TCR CDR3 regions from genomic DNA. For each cell subset, the extracted genomic DNA was distributed evenly across all wells of several immunoSEQ 96-well plates, and each plate served as one replicate. Each replicate PCR for sorted subsets received approximately 200 ng genomic DNA, equal to tens of thousands of T cell genomes. The purified libraries were quantified using a Qubit 3.0 fluorometer, sized with a Bioanalyzer 2100, and then quantified again using the KAPA Library Quantification kit. A separate single-read 150-cycle Illumina NextSeq 550 flow cell was used to sequence each immunoSEQ 96-well plate. On the authors' methods: Because only junctional sequences without quality scores were contained in the immunoSEQ output, filtering matching that applied to full-length reads could not be performed. To assign V/J genes and CDR3, sequences were annotated using PyIR, a Python wrapper for IgBLAST v1.9, with IMGT germline references. Any read was removed if the V/J assignment was weak (E-value above 1e-6), the CDR3 was missing, or the read contained stop codons, out-of-frame junctions, or ambiguous translated residues. A V3J clonotype was defined by an identical inferred V gene, J gene, and CDR3 amino acid sequence. The percentage overlap between two repertoires was calculated by dividing the number of shared unique clonotypes by the size of the smaller repertoire. Repertoire richness was assessed with RTK rarefaction, the Chao1 estimator, and Recon v2.1 estimates of unobserved clonotypes. Generation probabilities were computed with OLGA for all TCRbeta clonotypes obtained by the gDNA method from several donors. TCRdb re-hosts the immuneACCESS table, in-frame sequences only. Its copies lack some clones; in the studies checked, an unresolved V gene accounts for under half of them, and the cause for the rest is not known. D and trimming come from the DNA, and the V and J calls and clone size come from that table. For this sample there are 150,000 to 200,000 clones; 80% to 95% appear just once. The ten largest clonotypes hold 0.067% of the sample.

The V and J genes are TRBV28 and TRBJ2-7, with an unclear D gene assignment. Sample: naive CD4+ T cells sorted from blood. The cell subset or site label, read with the paper, signifies: CD45RA+ positively selected. The TCR sequence derives from a woman in her twenties or thirties in good health. The nucleotide sequence is TGTGCCAGCAGTTTTTTCCACGAGCAGTACTTC. This encodes CASSFFHEQYF.